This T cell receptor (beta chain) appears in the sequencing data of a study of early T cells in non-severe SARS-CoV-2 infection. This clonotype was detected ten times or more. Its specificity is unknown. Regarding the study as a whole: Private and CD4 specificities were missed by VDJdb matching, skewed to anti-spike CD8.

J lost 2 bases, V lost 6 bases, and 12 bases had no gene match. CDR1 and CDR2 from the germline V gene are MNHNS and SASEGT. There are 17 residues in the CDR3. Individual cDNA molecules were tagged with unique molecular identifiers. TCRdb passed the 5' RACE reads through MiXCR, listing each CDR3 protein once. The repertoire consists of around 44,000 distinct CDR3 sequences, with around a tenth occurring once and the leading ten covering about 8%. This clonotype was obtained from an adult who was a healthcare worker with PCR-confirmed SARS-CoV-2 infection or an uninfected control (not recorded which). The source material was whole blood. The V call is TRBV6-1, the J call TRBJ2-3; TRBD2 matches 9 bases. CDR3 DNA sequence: TGTGCCAGCAGGACGGGGGGTAGCGGGAGTTCCACAGATACGCAGTATTTT. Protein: CASRTGGSGSSTDTQYF.